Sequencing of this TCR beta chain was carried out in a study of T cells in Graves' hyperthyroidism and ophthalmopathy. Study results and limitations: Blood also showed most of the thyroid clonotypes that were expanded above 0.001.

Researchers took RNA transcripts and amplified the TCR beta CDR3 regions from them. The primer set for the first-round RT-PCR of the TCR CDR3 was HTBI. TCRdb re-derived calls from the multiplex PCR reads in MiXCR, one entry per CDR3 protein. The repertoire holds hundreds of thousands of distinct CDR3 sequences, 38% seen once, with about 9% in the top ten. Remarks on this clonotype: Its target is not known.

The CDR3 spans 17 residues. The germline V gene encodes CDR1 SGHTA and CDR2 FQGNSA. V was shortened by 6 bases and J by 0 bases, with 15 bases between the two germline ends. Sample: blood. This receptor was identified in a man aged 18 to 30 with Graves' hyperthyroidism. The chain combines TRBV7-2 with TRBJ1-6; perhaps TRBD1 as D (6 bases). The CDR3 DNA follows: TGTGCCAGCAGTCCAGGACAGCGAAGCTCCTATAATTCACCCCTCCACTTT. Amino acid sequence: CASSPGQRSSYNSPLHF.